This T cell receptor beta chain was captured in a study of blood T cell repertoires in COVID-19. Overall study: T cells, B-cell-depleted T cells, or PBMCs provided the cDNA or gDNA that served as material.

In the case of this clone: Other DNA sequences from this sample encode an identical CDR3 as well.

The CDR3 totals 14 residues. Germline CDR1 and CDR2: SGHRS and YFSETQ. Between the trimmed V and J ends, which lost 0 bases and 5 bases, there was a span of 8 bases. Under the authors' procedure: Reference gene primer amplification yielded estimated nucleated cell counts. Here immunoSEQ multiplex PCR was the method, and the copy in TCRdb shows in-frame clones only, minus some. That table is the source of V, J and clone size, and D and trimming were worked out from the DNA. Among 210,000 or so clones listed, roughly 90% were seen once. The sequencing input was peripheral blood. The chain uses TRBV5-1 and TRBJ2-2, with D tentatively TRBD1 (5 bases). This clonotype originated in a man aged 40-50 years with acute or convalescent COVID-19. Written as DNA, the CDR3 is TGCGCCAGCAGCTTGGGACAGAATACCGGGGAGCTGTTTTTT. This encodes CASSLGQNTGELFF.